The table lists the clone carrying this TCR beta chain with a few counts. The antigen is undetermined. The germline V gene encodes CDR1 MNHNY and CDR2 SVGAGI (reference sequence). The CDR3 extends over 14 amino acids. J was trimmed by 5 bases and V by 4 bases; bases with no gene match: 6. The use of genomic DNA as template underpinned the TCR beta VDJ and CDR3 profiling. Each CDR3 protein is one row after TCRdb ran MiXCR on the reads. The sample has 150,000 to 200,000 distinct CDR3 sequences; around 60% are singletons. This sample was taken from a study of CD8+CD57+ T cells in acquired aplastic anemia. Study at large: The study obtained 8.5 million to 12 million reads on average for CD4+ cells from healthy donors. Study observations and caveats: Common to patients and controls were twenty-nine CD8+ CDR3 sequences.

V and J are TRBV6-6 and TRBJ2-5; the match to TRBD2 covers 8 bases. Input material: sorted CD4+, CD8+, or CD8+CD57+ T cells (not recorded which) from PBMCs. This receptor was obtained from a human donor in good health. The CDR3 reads CASSSGGARETQYF. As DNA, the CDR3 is TGTGCCAGCAGTTCGGGGGGGGCGCGGGAGACCCAGTACTTC.